This T cell receptor (beta chain) was recovered during a study of T cell responses to AZD1222 COVID-19 vaccine. The data were produced by immunoSEQ multiplex PCR, yet TCRdb's version contains in-frame clones alone and is incomplete. The sample has approximately 67,000 clones; 80% to 85% are singletons. Whole-study results and caveats: Just a handful of AZD1222 recipients tested seropositive at baseline. Of spike-specific TCRs, nearly half reportedly target regions left unmutated in variants.

V gave up 3 bases and J gave up 5 bases; unmatched junction bases: 7. Per germline, CDR1 MNHEY and CDR2 SVGEGT. This CDR3 contains 15 residues. To note about this clone: Its antigen is currently unknown.

Sample: peripheral blood, taken on day 0 of AZD1222 vaccination. The clonotype comes from an adult in good health. V usage is TRBV6-2 or TRBV6-3 and J usage is TRBJ2-5, with 9 bases identical to TRBD2. The CDR3 region has the DNA TGTGCCAGCAGTTATCTAGCGGGAAGTGCGGAGACCCAGTACTTC. Protein: CASSYLAGSAETQYF.